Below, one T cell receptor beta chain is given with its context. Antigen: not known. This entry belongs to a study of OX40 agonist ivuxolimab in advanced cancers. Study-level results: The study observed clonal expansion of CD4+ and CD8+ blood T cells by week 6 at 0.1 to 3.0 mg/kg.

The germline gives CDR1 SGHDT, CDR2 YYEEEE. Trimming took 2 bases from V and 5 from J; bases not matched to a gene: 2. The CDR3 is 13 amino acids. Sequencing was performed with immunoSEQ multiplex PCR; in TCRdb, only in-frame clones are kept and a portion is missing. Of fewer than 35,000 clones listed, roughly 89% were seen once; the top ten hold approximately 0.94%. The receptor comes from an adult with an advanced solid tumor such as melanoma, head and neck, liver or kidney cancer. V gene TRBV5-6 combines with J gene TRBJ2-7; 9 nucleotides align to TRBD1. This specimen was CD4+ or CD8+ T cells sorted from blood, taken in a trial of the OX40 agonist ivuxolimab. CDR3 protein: CASSFDRGNEQYF. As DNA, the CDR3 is TGTGCCAGCAGCTTTGACAGGGGGAACGAGCAGTACTTC.